This entry features one TCR beta chain sequence. Antigen specificity is unknown. Generated by immunoSEQ multiplex PCR, the TCRdb table keeps only in-frame clones and is missing some. The data contain about 1 million clones, under 80% of them singletons. This entry is derived from a study of shared clonotypes between healthy human individuals. Study observations and caveats: The rarefaction results pointed to incomplete sorted-subset sequencing despite large depth. Non-shared clonotypes were found to have lower generation probabilities than the clonotypes that were shared by all four of the sorted-subset donors.

This clonotype was sampled from a man in his late teens or twenties in good health. The sample consisted of memory CD4+ T cells sorted from blood. Indicated subset: CD45RA-negative fraction.

CDR3 nucleotide sequence: TGCGCCACAAGGACAGGCTCTAATGAAAAACTGTTTTTT. This gives the protein CATRTGSNEKLFF. This chain joins TRBV10-2 and TRBJ1-4; 7 bases fit TRBD1. The V gene's germline CDR1 is WSHSY and CDR2 SAAADI. V lost 10 bases, J lost 3 bases, and 5 bases stayed unmatched. The CDR3 runs to 13 residues.